This is a list of T cell receptor beta chains from one sample in a study of PD-L1 blockade in urothelial cancer. Sequencing used immunoSEQ multiplex PCR; TCRdb keeps in-frame clones, though not all of them. The sample holds some 120,000 clones; 70% to 85% are singletons and the top ten take 2.5% to 4%. The sample was PBMCs, taken around atezolizumab (anti-PD-L1) treatment. The source is a man over 45 with urothelial cancer. The CDR3 runs from the conserved cysteine through the conserved F or W. Each record gives: D gene, V gene, J gene, clone size, CDR3 DNA, CDR3 protein. The D gene is left open where the match is weak. The size of a clone is reported for some rows only, either as once, few or many, or as a class for expanded clones.

>TRBD1|TRBV30|TRBJ1-6|once
TGTGCCTGGGGCGCACCGGGACAGACATCTTCACCCCTCCACTTT
CAWGAPGQTSSPLHF
>-|TRBV30|TRBJ2-7|once
TGTGCCTGGAATCAAAACAGGGCCTACGAGCAGTACTTC
CAWNQNRAYEQYF
>-|TRBV5-1|TRBJ2-5|-
TGCGCCAGCAGCGAGGCCCCGAACAACCAAGAGACCCAGTACTTC
CASSEAPNNQETQYF
>TRBD1|TRBV5-8|TRBJ2-3|-
TGTGCCAGCAGCCCCTGGGACAGGGTAACAGATACGCAGTATTTT
CASSPWDRVTDTQYF
>-|TRBV11-2|TRBJ2-3|-
TGTGCCAGCAGCTTAGGTGGGGGCCCTTTTGGCGATACGCAGTATTTT
CASSLGGGPFGDTQYF
>-|TRBV7-3|TRBJ2-5|-
TGTGCCAGCAGTTCTACTGGGGCCGGGGGAGAGACCCAGTACTTC
CASSSTGAGGETQYF
>-|TRBV7-6|TRBJ2-2|-
TGTGCCAGCAGCACCAGCGTCTCGAACACCGGGGAGCTGTTTTTT
CASSTSVSNTGELFF
>TRBD1|TRBV19|TRBJ1-6|-
TGTGCCAGTAGTATCCTGGGGACAGACCCTAATTCACCCCTCCACTTT
CASSILGTDPNSPLHF
>-|TRBV28|TRBJ1-6|-
TGTGCCAGCAGTTTATGGAGAAATAATTCACCCCTCCACTTT
CASSLWRNNSPLHF
>TRBD1|TRBV15|TRBJ1-1|-
TGTGCCACCAGCAGAGATACAGGGGGTGAAGCTTTCTTT
CATSRDTGGEAFF
>TRBD1|TRBV7-9|TRBJ1-2|-
TGTGCCAGCAGCTCACAGGAGCGGACAGGTCCTTCTTATGGCTACACCTTC
CASSSQERTGPSYGYTF
>TRBD2|TRBV7-3|TRBJ2-2|-
TGTGCCAGCAGCCCTAGCGGGAGGATGCCCACCGGGGAGCTGTTTTTT
CASSPSGRMPTGELFF
>-|TRBV30|TRBJ2-7|-
TGTGCCTGGAGTTCGGACTATCGCTCCTACGAGCAGTACTTC
CAWSSDYRSYEQYF